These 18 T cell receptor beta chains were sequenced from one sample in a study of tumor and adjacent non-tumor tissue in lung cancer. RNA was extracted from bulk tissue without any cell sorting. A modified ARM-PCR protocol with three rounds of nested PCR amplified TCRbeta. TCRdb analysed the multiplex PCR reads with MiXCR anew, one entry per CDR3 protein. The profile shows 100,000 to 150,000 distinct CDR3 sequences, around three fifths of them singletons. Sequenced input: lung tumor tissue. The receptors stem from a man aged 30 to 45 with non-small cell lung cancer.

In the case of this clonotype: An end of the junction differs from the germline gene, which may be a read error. The CDR3 region is CASGSLSRGGHF. CDR3 bases: TGTGCCAGCGGCTCACTTTCCAGAGGTGGGCACTTC. The rearrangement uses TRBV11-2 and TRBJ2-7; D is uncertain. The CDR3 spans 12 residues. The V gene's germline CDR1 is SGHAT and CDR2 FQNNGV.

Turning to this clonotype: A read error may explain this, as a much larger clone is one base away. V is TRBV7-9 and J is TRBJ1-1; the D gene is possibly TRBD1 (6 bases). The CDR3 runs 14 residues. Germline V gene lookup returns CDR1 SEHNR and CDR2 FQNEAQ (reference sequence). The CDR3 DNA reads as TGTGCCAGCAGCTTAGAGGGGGGTCCCACTGAAGCTCTCTTT. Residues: CASSLEGGPTEALF.

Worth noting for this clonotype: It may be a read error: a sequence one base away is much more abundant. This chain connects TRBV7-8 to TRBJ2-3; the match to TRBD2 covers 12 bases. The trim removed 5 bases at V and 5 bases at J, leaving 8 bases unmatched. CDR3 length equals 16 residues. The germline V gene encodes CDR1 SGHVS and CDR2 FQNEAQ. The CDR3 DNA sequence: TGTGCCAGCAGCCCTGGACTAGCGGGAAATATAGATACGCAGTATTTT. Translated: CASSPGLAGNIDTQYF. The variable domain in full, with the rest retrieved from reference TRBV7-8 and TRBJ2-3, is GAGVSQSPRYKVAKRGQDVALRCDPISGHVSLFWYQQALGQGPEFLTYFQNEAQLDKSGLPSDRFFAERPEGSVSTLKIQRTQQEDSAVYLCASSPGLAGNIDTQYFGPGTRLTVL.

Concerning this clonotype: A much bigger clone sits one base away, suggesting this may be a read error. In DNA, the CDR3 is TGTACCAGCAGTTACCCAGGGGTAAATGAAAAACTGTTTTTT. It codes for CTSSYPGVNEKLFF. The rearrangement joins TRBV6-6 to TRBJ1-4, with D possibly TRBD1 on 6 matching bases. This CDR3 is 14 amino acids long. Germline CDR1 and CDR2: MNHNY and SVGAGI (reference sequence).

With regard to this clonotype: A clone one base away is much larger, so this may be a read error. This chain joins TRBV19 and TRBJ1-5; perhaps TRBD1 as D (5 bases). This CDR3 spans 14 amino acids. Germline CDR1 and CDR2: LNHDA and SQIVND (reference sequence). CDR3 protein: CASRLGGGNQRQHF. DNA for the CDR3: TGTGCCAGTAGACTTGGGGGTGGCAATCAGCGCCAGCATTTT. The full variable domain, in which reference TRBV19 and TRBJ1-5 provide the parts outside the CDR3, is DGGITQSPKYLFRKEGQNVTLSCEQNLNHDAMYWYRQDPGQGLRLIYYSQIVNDFQKGDIAEGYSVSREKKESFPLTVTSAQKNPTAFYLCASRLGGGNQRQHFGDGTRLSIL.

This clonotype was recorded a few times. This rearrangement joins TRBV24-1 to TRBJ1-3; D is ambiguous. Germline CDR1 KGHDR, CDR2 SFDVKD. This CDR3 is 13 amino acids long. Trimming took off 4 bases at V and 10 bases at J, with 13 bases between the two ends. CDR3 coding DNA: TGTGCCACCAGTGACCCGGTCTCTGGAACCATATATTTT. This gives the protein CATSDPVSGTIYF.

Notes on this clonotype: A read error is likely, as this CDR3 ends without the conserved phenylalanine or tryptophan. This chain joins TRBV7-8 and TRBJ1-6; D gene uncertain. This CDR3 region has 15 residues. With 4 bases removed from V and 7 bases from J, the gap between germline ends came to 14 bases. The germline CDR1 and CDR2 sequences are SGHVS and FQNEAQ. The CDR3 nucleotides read TGTGCCAGCAGCTCAGAGGTCCGGGTAAATTCACCCCTCCACTAT. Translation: CASSSEVRVNSPLHY.

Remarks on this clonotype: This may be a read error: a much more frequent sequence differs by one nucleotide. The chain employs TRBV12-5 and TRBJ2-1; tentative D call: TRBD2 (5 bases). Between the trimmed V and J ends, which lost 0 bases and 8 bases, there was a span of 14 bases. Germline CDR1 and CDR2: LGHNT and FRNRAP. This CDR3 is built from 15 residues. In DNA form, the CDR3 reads TGTGCTAGTGGTTTGGTAGTGGGAGTAGATGATGAGCAGTTCTTC. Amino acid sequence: CASGLVVGVDDEQFF.

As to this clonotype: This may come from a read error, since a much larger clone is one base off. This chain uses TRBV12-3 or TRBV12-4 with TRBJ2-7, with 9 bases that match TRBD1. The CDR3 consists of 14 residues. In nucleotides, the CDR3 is TGTGCCAGCAGTTTGGGGGACAGGGTCTACGAGAAGTACTTC. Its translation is CASSLGDRVYEKYF.

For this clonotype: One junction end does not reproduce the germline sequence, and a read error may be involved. In DNA form, the CDR3 reads TGCAGTGCCACCCTCGAAGGGGCAGGCGGGGAGCCGTTTTTT. This gives the protein CSATLEGAGGEPFF. The chain employs TRBV20-1 and TRBJ2-2, with a weak D call TRBD2 (6 bases). The germline V gene has CDR1 DFQATT and CDR2 SNEGSKA (reference sequence). This CDR3 is 14 amino acids long.

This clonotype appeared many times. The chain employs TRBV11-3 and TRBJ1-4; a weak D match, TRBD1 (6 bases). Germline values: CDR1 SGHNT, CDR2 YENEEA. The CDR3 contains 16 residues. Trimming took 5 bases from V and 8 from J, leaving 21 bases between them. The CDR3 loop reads CASSRRSGEGDEKLFF. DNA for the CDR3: TGTGCCAGCAGCCGCCGGTCAGGGGAAGGGGACGAAAAACTGTTTTTT.

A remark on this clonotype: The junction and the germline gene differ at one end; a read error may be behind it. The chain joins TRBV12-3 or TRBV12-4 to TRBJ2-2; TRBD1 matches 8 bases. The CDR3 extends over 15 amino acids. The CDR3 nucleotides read TGTGCCAACAGTAGGACAGGGAGGATAACCGGGGAGCTGTTTTTT. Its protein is CANSRTGRITGELFF.

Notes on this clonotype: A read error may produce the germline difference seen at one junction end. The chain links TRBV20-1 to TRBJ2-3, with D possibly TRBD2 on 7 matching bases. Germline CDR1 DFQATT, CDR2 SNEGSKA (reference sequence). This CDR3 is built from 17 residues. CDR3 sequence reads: CSAASGVAGAFTDMQYF. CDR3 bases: TGCAGTGCAGCGTCAGGGGTGGCGGGAGCGTTCACAGATATGCAGTATTTT.

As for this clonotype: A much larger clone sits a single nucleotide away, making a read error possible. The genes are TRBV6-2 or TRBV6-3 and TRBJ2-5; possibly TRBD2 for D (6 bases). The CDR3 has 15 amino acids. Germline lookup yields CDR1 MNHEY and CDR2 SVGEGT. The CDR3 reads CASSYSGLFKETQNF. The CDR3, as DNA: TGTGCCAGCAGTTACTCTGGACTATTCAAGGAGACCCAGAACTTC.

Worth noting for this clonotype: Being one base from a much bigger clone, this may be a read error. The CDR3 nucleotides read TGTGCCAGCCGGGTGGGCACTGAAGCTTTCTTT. It translates to CASRVGTEAFF. The chain has TRBV12-3 or TRBV12-4 and TRBJ1-1; D unclear. This CDR3 is built from 11 residues. The V end was cut by 8 bases, the J end by 4 bases, with 8 bases between.

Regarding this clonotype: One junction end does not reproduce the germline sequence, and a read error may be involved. The CDR3 coding sequence is TGTGCCAGCAACTTACTAGCGGGAGCTTGGAATGAGCAGTTCTTT. Protein sequence: CASNLLAGAWNEQFF. The gene calls are TRBV6-5 and TRBJ2-1; TRBD2 aligns across 11 bases. CDR1 and CDR2 (germline): MNHEY, SVGAGI. The CDR3 totals 15 residues.

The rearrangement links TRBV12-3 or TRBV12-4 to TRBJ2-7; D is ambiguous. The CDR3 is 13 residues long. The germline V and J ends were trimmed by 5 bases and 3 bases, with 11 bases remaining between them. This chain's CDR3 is CASSLGGYYEQYF. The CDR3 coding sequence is TGTGCCAGCAGTCTCGGCGGATACTACGAGCAGTACTTC.

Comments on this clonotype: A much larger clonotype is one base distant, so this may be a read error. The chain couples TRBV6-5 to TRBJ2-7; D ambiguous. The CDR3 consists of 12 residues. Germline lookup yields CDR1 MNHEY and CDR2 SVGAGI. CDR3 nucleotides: TGTGTCAGCAGTTACGATCGCTACGAGCAGTACTTC. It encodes CVSSYDRYEQYF.